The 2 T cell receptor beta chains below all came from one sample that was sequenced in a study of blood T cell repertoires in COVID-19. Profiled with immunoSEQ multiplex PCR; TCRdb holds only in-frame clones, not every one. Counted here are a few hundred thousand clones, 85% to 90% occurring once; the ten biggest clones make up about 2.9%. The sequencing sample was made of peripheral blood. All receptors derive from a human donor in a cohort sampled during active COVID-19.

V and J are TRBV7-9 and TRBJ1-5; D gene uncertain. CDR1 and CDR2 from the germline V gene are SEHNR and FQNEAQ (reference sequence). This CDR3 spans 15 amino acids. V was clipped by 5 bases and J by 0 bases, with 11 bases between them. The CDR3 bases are TGTGCCAGCAGCCCCGGCGGAGATAGCAATCAGCCCCAGCATTTT. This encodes CASSPGGDSNQPQHF.

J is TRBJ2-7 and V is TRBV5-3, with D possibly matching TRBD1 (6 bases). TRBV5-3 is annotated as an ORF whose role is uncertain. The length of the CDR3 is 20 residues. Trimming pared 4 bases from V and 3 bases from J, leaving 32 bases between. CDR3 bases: TGTGCCAGAAGCCCCTTCCGGGCAGGGGCTTCTTTCCCCCCCTACTACGAGCAGTACTTC. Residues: CARSPFRAGASFPPYYEQYF.